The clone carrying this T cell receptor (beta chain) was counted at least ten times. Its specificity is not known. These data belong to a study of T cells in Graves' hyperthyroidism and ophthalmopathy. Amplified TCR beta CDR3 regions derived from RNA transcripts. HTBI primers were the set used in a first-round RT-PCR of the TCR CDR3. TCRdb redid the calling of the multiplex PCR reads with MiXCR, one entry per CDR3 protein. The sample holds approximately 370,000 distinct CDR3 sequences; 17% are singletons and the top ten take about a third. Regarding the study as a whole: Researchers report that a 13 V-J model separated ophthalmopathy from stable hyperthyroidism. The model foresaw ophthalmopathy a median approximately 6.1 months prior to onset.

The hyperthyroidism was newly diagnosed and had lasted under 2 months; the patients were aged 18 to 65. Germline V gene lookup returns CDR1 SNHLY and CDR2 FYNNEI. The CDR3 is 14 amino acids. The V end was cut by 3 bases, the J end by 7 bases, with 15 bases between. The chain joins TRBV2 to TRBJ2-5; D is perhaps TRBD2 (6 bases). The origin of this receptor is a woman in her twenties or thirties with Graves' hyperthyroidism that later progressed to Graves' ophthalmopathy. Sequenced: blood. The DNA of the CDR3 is TGTGCCAGCAGTGATTTTTGGGGGGAAGGGACCCAGTACTTC. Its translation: CASSDFWGEGTQYF.